These T cell receptor beta chains were read from a single sample in a study of cytomegalovirus exposure and HLA in healthy donors. Repertoires were generated with immunoSEQ multiplex PCR, while TCRdb's copy carries only in-frame clones and drops some. The table records 200,000 to 250,000 clones, about three quarters of them present only once. What was sequenced was PBMCs. These receptors were collected from a man aged 35 to 55 in good health and CMV-seronegative. The CDR3 runs from the conserved cysteine through the conserved F or W. Fields, in order: clone size, V gene, D gene, J gene, CDR3 DNA, CDR3 protein. The D gene is left open where the match is weak. Where a row states a size, it is once, few, many or the class of an expanded clone; other rows omit it.

clone_size: few
v_call: TRBV18
d_call: TRBD2
j_call: TRBJ2-5
cdr3_nt: TGTGCCAGCTCACAGCGGGATGGGGAGACCCAGTACTTC
cdr3_aa: CASSQRDGETQYF

clone_size: few
v_call: TRBV5-1
d_call: TRBD2
j_call: TRBJ2-3
cdr3_nt: TGCGCCAGCAGCTACGGGACTAGCGGGAGCACAGATACGCAGTATTTT
cdr3_aa: CASSYGTSGSTDTQYF

clone_size: once
v_call: TRBV9
d_call: TRBD1
j_call: TRBJ2-7
cdr3_nt: TGTGCCAGCAGCCCAACTAACAGGGGGGTTTTTTCCGAGCAGTACTTC
cdr3_aa: CASSPTNRGVFSEQYF

clone_size: NA
v_call: TRBV29-1
d_call: TRBD2
j_call: TRBJ2-1
cdr3_nt: TGCAGCGTTGCTAGCGGGAGCTCCTACAATGAGCAGTTCTTC
cdr3_aa: CSVASGSSYNEQFF

clone_size: NA
v_call: TRBV2
d_call: NA
j_call: TRBJ2-5
cdr3_nt: TGTGCCAGCAGTGAAAAGGAGGGACAAGAGACCCAGTACTTC
cdr3_aa: CASSEKEGQETQYF

clone_size: NA
v_call: TRBV4-1
d_call: NA
j_call: TRBJ2-5
cdr3_nt: TGCGCCAGCAGCCAAGAAGAGGTGACTACTCAATGGGAGACCCAGTACTTC
cdr3_aa: CASSQEEVTTQWETQYF

clone_size: NA
v_call: TRBV7-8
d_call: TRBD2
j_call: TRBJ2-1
cdr3_nt: TGTGCCAGCTCCGCCGGGGGGTCCAGTAGAGCCTACAATGAGCAGTTCTTC
cdr3_aa: CASSAGGSSRAYNEQFF

clone_size: NA
v_call: TRBV25-1
d_call: NA
j_call: TRBJ1-6
cdr3_nt: TGTGCCAGCAGTCTGTGGCAGGGGTCACCCCTCCACTTT
cdr3_aa: CASSLWQGSPLHF

clone_size: once
v_call: TRBV27
d_call: NA
j_call: TRBJ2-1
cdr3_nt: TGTGCCAGCAGTTTATTAAGCGACAATGAGCAGTTCTTC
cdr3_aa: CASSLLSDNEQFF

clone_size: NA
v_call: TRBV18
d_call: TRBD2
j_call: TRBJ2-3
cdr3_nt: TGTGCCAGCTCACCACAGCGGGAGAGTACAGATACGCAGTATTTT
cdr3_aa: CASSPQRESTDTQYF

clone_size: NA
v_call: TRBV7-2
d_call: TRBD1
j_call: TRBJ1-2
cdr3_nt: TGTGCCAGCAGCTTACGACAGGGTCACGGCTACACCTTC
cdr3_aa: CASSLRQGHGYTF

clone_size: NA
v_call: TRBV7-9
d_call: NA
j_call: TRBJ2-1
cdr3_nt: TGTTCCAGCAGCCCGCGACTAAATGAGCAGTTCTTC
cdr3_aa: CSSSPRLNEQFF

clone_size: NA
v_call: TRBV7-9
d_call: NA
j_call: TRBJ1-2
cdr3_nt: TGTGCCAGCAGCCTGACAGCAGCTAACTATGGCTACACCTTC
cdr3_aa: CASSLTAANYGYTF

clone_size: NA
v_call: TRBV9
d_call: NA
j_call: TRBJ1-4
cdr3_nt: TGTGCCAGCAGCGTAGAGGGGTCCGGCAGCCTTGAAAAACTGTTTTTT
cdr3_aa: CASSVEGSGSLEKLFF

clone_size: NA
v_call: TRBV2
d_call: NA
j_call: TRBJ1-1
cdr3_nt: TGTGCCAGCAGCCAAGTGGGGGCTTCAGCTTTCTTT
cdr3_aa: CASSQVGASAFF

clone_size: NA
v_call: TRBV5-1
d_call: TRBD1
j_call: TRBJ1-4
cdr3_nt: TGCGCCAGCAGCTCGGACAGGGGAACTAATGAAAAACTGTTTTTT
cdr3_aa: CASSSDRGTNEKLFF

clone_size: NA
v_call: TRBV2
d_call: NA
j_call: TRBJ2-7
cdr3_nt: TGTGCCAGCAGTGTAGGGGCAGGGTGGGAGCAGTACTTC
cdr3_aa: CASSVGAGWEQYF

clone_size: NA
v_call: TRBV18
d_call: NA
j_call: TRBJ2-7
cdr3_nt: TGTGCCAGCTCACCTATTACTAGCCGGGTCGAGCAGTACTTC
cdr3_aa: CASSPITSRVEQYF

clone_size: NA
v_call: TRBV7-9
d_call: NA
j_call: TRBJ2-7
cdr3_nt: TGTGCCAGCAGCCTAAACTACGAGCAGTACTTC
cdr3_aa: CASSLNYEQYF

clone_size: once
v_call: TRBV30
d_call: TRBD1
j_call: TRBJ1-5
cdr3_nt: TGTGCCTGGAGTCCGCCAGGGGGAGTAGGTCAGCCCCAGCATTTT
cdr3_aa: CAWSPPGGVGQPQHF

clone_size: NA
v_call: TRBV7-9
d_call: TRBD2
j_call: TRBJ2-3
cdr3_nt: TGTGCCAGCAGCGTGACTAGCGGGACTACAGATACGCAGTATTTT
cdr3_aa: CASSVTSGTTDTQYF

clone_size: NA
v_call: TRBV7-9
d_call: TRBD2
j_call: TRBJ2-3
cdr3_nt: TGTGCCAGCAGCCTAGGGTTAGCGGGAGGAACAGATACGCAGTATTTT
cdr3_aa: CASSLGLAGGTDTQYF

clone_size: NA
v_call: TRBV5-1
d_call: TRBD2
j_call: TRBJ2-1
cdr3_nt: TGCGCCAGCAGCTTAAGGACTAGTTACAATGAGCAGTTCTTC
cdr3_aa: CASSLRTSYNEQFF

clone_size: NA
v_call: TRBV29-1
d_call: TRBD1
j_call: TRBJ1-5
cdr3_nt: TGCAGCGTTGTCGGGACAGGCCTCAATCAGCCCCAGCATTTT
cdr3_aa: CSVVGTGLNQPQHF

clone_size: NA
v_call: TRBV29-1
d_call: TRBD2
j_call: TRBJ2-2
cdr3_nt: TGCAGCGTTACTAGCGGGAGAGCGAACACCGGGGAGCTGTTTTTT
cdr3_aa: CSVTSGRANTGELFF

clone_size: few
v_call: TRBV4-1
d_call: NA
j_call: TRBJ2-2
cdr3_nt: TGCGCCAGCAGCCCTGCAGTGAACACCGGGGAGCTGTTTTTT
cdr3_aa: CASSPAVNTGELFF

clone_size: NA
v_call: TRBV6-6
d_call: TRBD2
j_call: TRBJ2-7
cdr3_nt: TGTGCCAGCAAGACTAGCGTTAGCTCCTACGAGCAGTACTTC
cdr3_aa: CASKTSVSSYEQYF

clone_size: NA
v_call: TRBV11-2
d_call: TRBD1
j_call: TRBJ1-1
cdr3_nt: TGTGCCAGCAGCCGGAGGGGACAGGGGTACACTGAAGCTTTCTTT
cdr3_aa: CASSRRGQGYTEAFF

clone_size: NA
v_call: TRBV9
d_call: NA
j_call: TRBJ2-7
cdr3_nt: TGTGCCAGCAGCCCTAGGGGCCTAACCTACGAGCAGTACTTC
cdr3_aa: CASSPRGLTYEQYF

clone_size: NA
v_call: TRBV25-1
d_call: NA
j_call: TRBJ1-4
cdr3_nt: TGTGCCAGCAGAGGACGGGCGGGGAGTGAAAAACTGTTTTTT
cdr3_aa: CASRGRAGSEKLFF

clone_size: NA
v_call: TRBV5-8
d_call: NA
j_call: TRBJ2-1
cdr3_nt: TGTGCCAGCAGCATGGGACTCCGAGGGTACAATGAGCAGTTCTTC
cdr3_aa: CASSMGLRGYNEQFF

clone_size: NA
v_call: TRBV28
d_call: NA
j_call: TRBJ2-5
cdr3_nt: TGTGCCAGCAGTTTCCTAGGGGGTGAGACCCAGTACTTC
cdr3_aa: CASSFLGGETQYF

clone_size: NA
v_call: TRBV9
d_call: TRBD1
j_call: TRBJ2-2
cdr3_nt: TGTGCCAGCAGCGAGGGACAGTACACCGGGGAGCTGTTTTTT
cdr3_aa: CASSEGQYTGELFF

clone_size: NA
v_call: TRBV6-1
d_call: NA
j_call: TRBJ1-6
cdr3_nt: TGTGCCAGCAGTGACGGGGTAACTTGGAGCTCCTATAATTCACCCCTCCACTTT
cdr3_aa: CASSDGVTWSSYNSPLHF

clone_size: NA
v_call: TRBV19
d_call: TRBD1
j_call: TRBJ2-2
cdr3_nt: TGTGCCAGTAGTGCGGGACAGGTGAACACCGGGGAGCTGTTTTTT
cdr3_aa: CASSAGQVNTGELFF

clone_size: NA
v_call: TRBV27
d_call: NA
j_call: TRBJ2-3
cdr3_nt: TGTGCCAGCAGTTCTTTCCCGGATCTTGCGGAGACAGATACGCAGTATTTT
cdr3_aa: CASSSFPDLAETDTQYF

clone_size: NA
v_call: TRBV7-3
d_call: TRBD1
j_call: TRBJ1-1
cdr3_nt: TGTGCCAGCAGCCTCGGGACAGCTACTGAAGCTTTCTTT
cdr3_aa: CASSLGTATEAFF

clone_size: few
v_call: TRBV25-1
d_call: TRBD2
j_call: TRBJ2-1
cdr3_nt: TGTGCCAGCAGTACCCGGGGGGGCGGAAATGAGCAGTTCTTC
cdr3_aa: CASSTRGGGNEQFF

clone_size: NA
v_call: TRBV28
d_call: TRBD1
j_call: TRBJ1-5
cdr3_nt: TGTGCCAGCAGTCCTGGACAGGGAGGTCAGCCCCAGCATTTT
cdr3_aa: CASSPGQGGQPQHF

clone_size: NA
v_call: TRBV5-4
d_call: NA
j_call: TRBJ2-1
cdr3_nt: TGTGCCAGCAGCTTGGTGGGGAGCAATGAGCAGTTCTTC
cdr3_aa: CASSLVGSNEQFF

clone_size: NA
v_call: TRBV6-6
d_call: TRBD1
j_call: TRBJ2-3
cdr3_nt: TGTGCCAGCAGGAGTACAGGGGCAGATACGCAGTATTTT
cdr3_aa: CASRSTGADTQYF

clone_size: NA
v_call: TRBV30
d_call: NA
j_call: TRBJ1-3
cdr3_nt: TGTGCCTGGAGTCCCGAGGGAAACACCATATATTTT
cdr3_aa: CAWSPEGNTIYF

clone_size: NA
v_call: TRBV6-1
d_call: TRBD2
j_call: TRBJ2-3
cdr3_nt: TGTGCCAGCAGTGATAGACGACTAGCGGGAGCTGATACGCAGTATTTT
cdr3_aa: CASSDRRLAGADTQYF

clone_size: NA
v_call: TRBV7-8
d_call: NA
j_call: TRBJ2-7
cdr3_nt: TGTGCCAGCAGCCCGCGGAGCAGCCTCTCGACCTACGAGCAGTACTTC
cdr3_aa: CASSPRSSLSTYEQYF

clone_size: once
v_call: TRBV28
d_call: TRBD1
j_call: TRBJ1-2
cdr3_nt: TGTGCCAGCAGTTTCTTGACAGGGTTGCACTATGGCTACACCTTC
cdr3_aa: CASSFLTGLHYGYTF

clone_size: NA
v_call: TRBV2
d_call: NA
j_call: TRBJ2-3
cdr3_nt: TGTGCCAGCAGTGAAGCCAAAACGACAGGTACAGATACGCAGTATTTT
cdr3_aa: CASSEAKTTGTDTQYF

clone_size: NA
v_call: TRBV2
d_call: NA
j_call: TRBJ2-3
cdr3_nt: TGTGCCAGCAGTGAAGATGACAGATTATTCGATACGCAGTATTTT
cdr3_aa: CASSEDDRLFDTQYF

clone_size: NA
v_call: TRBV9
d_call: TRBD2
j_call: TRBJ2-2
cdr3_nt: TGTGCCAGCAGCTCCGGGACTAGCGTCTATACCGGGGAGCTGTTTTTT
cdr3_aa: CASSSGTSVYTGELFF

clone_size: NA
v_call: TRBV25-1
d_call: TRBD1
j_call: TRBJ1-2
cdr3_nt: TGTGCCAGCAGTGAAGTCAGGGGACAGGGGGCGAGTGGCTACACCTTC
cdr3_aa: CASSEVRGQGASGYTF

clone_size: NA
v_call: TRBV27
d_call: NA
j_call: TRBJ1-3
cdr3_nt: TGTGCCAGCAGTTTAAGGGGGTCTGGAAACACCATATATTTT
cdr3_aa: CASSLRGSGNTIYF

clone_size: NA
v_call: TRBV5-1
d_call: NA
j_call: TRBJ1-1
cdr3_nt: TGCGCCAGCAGCTTGATGGCCACCGGAGGCGCTGAAGCTTTCTTT
cdr3_aa: CASSLMATGGAEAFF

clone_size: NA
v_call: TRBV5-1
d_call: TRBD1
j_call: TRBJ2-3
cdr3_nt: TGCGCCAGCAGCTTGACAGGGGACCAGTATTTT
cdr3_aa: CASSLTGDQYF

clone_size: NA
v_call: TRBV7-2
d_call: TRBD2
j_call: TRBJ2-7
cdr3_nt: TGTGCCAGCAGCCTGGGACTAGCGGGAGTGAGGGAGCAGTACTTC
cdr3_aa: CASSLGLAGVREQYF

clone_size: NA
v_call: TRBV5-1
d_call: NA
j_call: TRBJ1-6
cdr3_nt: TGCGCCAGCAGCTTGGGTTCGGGGGTTCCTTATAATTCACCCCTCCACTTT
cdr3_aa: CASSLGSGVPYNSPLHF

clone_size: NA
v_call: TRBV15
d_call: NA
j_call: TRBJ2-7
cdr3_nt: TGTGCCACCAGCCCTCTCAGGGGCGCCTACGAGCAGTACTTC
cdr3_aa: CATSPLRGAYEQYF

clone_size: NA
v_call: TRBV30
d_call: NA
j_call: TRBJ1-6
cdr3_nt: TGTGCCTGGAGTGTACCCTCTCCGGCCCTCCACTTT
cdr3_aa: CAWSVPSPALHF

clone_size: NA
v_call: TRBV13
d_call: TRBD2
j_call: TRBJ2-7
cdr3_nt: TGTGCCAGCAGCTCTAGGCTAGCGGCCTACGAGCAGTACTTC
cdr3_aa: CASSSRLAAYEQYF